This T cell receptor beta chain was profiled in a study of CD8 T cells in Susac syndrome. RNA, at about 0.45 to 1 ug, was reverse transcribed with random hexamers. Using its own MiXCR run on the immunoSEQ multiplex PCR reads, TCRdb lists one record per CDR3 protein. Altogether hundreds of thousands of distinct CDR3 sequences are present, 95% being singletons, with the ten largest covering approximately 0.081%. Germline lookup yields CDR1 SGDLS and CDR2 YYNGEE. The V end lost 3 bases, the J end lost 5 bases, and 14 bases lay between the germline ends. The CDR3 runs 14 residues. The multiple sclerosis control group consisted of treatment-naive patients whose relapsing-remitting disease, which was either stable or active, fulfilled revised McDonald criteria.

The receptor was isolated from a human donor with multiple sclerosis. Sequenced material: CD4+ T cells from PBMCs. The V and J genes are TRBV9 and TRBJ2-5; D might be TRBD2 (5 bases). The CDR3 nucleotides read TGTGCCAGCAGCGGACCCCCTAGCAGTGAGACCCAGTACTTC. This translates into CASSGPPSSETQYF.